This TCR beta chain was sequenced in a study of STAT5B mutations in CD4+ large granular lymphocyte leukemia. Notes on the study in general: 8/27 top patient clones versus 2/35 control clones were TRBV06-family. Over 20% of private leukemic clonotypes occurred rarely in other patients' non-leukemic repertoires.

A word on this clone: Its antigen is unknown.

Sequencing was at survey level. In the original processing: The detection floor for productive clonotype frequency was 2.59 x 10-5. TCRdb keeps only in-frame clones here, not all; method: immunoSEQ multiplex PCR. V and J calls plus clone size are reproduced from that table; the DNA served to infer D and trimming. The table lists some 40,000 clones, approximately 85% of them singletons, with roughly 1.2% in the top ten. Deletions cut 2 bases from V and 0 bases from J, with 5 bases between. The CDR3 contains 14 residues. Germline CDR1 and CDR2: SGHTA and FQGNSA. The TCR sequence derives from a human donor in good health. What was sequenced was CD4+ T cells from blood buffy coats. The rearrangement links TRBV7-2 to TRBJ2-4; D uncertain. In DNA form, the CDR3 reads TGTGCCAGCAGCTTACAGGAAGCCAAAAACATTCAGTACTTC. Translating gives CASSLQEAKNIQYF. Based on the CDR3 plus reference TRBV7-2 and TRBJ2-4, the full variable domain is GAGVSQSPSNKVTEKGKDVELRCDPISGHTALYWYRQSLGQGLEFLIYFQGNSAPDKSGLPSDRFSAERTGGSVSTLTIQRTQQEDSAVYLCASSLQEAKNIQYFGAGTRLSVL.